Detailed here is one T cell receptor (beta chain). Its antigen is unknown. The data belong to a study of T cells expressing NK-cell markers. For the study at large: Each TCR beta repertoire originated in sorted T cells that were CD3+CD56+NKG2C+, CD3+CD56+NKG2C- or CD3+CD56-NKG2C+. Study-wide results and limits: For a handful of donors, these clonotypes were likewise the leading ones in the CD3+CD56-NKG2C+ fraction.

TCRdb re-called the 5' RACE reads; every CDR3 protein appears as one record, without DNA. The sample holds 200,000 to 300,000 distinct CDR3 sequences. CDR1 SGHTA and CDR2 FQGNSA come from the germline V gene. The CDR3 extends over 13 amino acids. The source is a woman aged 18 to 75 in good health. The sequenced sample was blood T cells: a sorted CD56 or NKG2C T cell subset, CD4+ or CD8+ T cells, or bulk PBMC T cells (not recorded which). V is TRBV7-2 and J is TRBJ2-5; there is no DNA to check the TCRdb D call of TRBD1. CDR3 sequence: CASSLDQGTAQYF.